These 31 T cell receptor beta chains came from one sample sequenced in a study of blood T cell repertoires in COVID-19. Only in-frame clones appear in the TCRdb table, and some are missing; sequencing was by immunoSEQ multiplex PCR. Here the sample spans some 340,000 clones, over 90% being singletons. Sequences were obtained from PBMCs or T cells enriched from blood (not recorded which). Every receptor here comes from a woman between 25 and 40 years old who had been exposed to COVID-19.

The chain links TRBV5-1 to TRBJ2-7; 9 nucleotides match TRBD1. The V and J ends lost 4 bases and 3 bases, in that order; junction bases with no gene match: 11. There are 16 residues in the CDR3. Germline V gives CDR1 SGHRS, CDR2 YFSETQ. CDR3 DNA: TGCGCCAGCAGCCCCGCCGGGGACAGGGCAATCTACGAGCAGTACTTC. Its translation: CASSPAGDRAIYEQYF.

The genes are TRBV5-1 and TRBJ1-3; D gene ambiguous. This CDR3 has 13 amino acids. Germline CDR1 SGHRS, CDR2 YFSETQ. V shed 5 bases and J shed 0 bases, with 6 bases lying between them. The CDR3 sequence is CASRLGSGNTIYF. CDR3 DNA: TGCGCCAGCAGACTCGGCTCTGGAAACACCATATATTTT. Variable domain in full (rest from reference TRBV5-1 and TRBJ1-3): KAGVTQTPRYLIKTRGQQVTLSCSPISGHRSVSWYQQTPGQGLQFLFEYFSETQRNKGNFPGRFSGRQFSNSRSEMNVSTLELGDSALYLCASRLGSGNTIYFGEGSWLTVV.

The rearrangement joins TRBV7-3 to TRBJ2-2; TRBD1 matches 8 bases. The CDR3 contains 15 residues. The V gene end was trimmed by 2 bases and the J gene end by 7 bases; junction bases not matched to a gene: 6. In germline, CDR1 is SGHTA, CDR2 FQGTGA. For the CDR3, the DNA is TGTGCCAGCAGCTTAGTGGGACAGGATAACGGGGAGCTGTTTTTT. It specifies CASSLVGQDNGELFF.

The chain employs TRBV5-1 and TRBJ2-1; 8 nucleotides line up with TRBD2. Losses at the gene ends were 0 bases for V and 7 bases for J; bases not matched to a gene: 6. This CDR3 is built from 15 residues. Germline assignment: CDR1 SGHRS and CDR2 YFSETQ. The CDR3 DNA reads TGCGCCAGCAGCTTGGCCCAGCGGGGGAGGAATGAGCAGTTCTTC. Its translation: CASSLAQRGRNEQFF.

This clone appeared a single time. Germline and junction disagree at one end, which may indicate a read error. CDR3 in DNA: TGTGCCAGCGGTGATTATAGCAATCAGCCCCAGCATTTT. Encoded protein: CASGDYSNQPQHF. The chain carries TRBV2 and TRBJ1-5, with D unclear. CDR3 size: 13 residues. In germline, CDR1 is SNHLY, CDR2 FYNNEI. The complete variable domain, with remaining parts taken from reference TRBV2 and TRBJ1-5, reads EPEVTQTPSHQVTQMGQEVILRCVPISNHLYFYWYRQILGQKVEFLVSFYNNEISEKSEIFDDQFSVERPDGSNFTLKIRSTKLEDSAMYFCASGDYSNQPQHFGDGTRLSIL.

The CDR3 here is CASSAQGSYNSPLHF. CDR3 nucleotides: TGTGCCAGCAGTGCCCAGGGCTCCTATAATTCACCCCTCCACTTT. The J gene is TRBJ1-6, the V gene TRBV2, with TRBD1 as a possible D gene (5 bases). Trimming removed 4 bases from V and 0 bases from J, with 7 bases in between. This CDR3 has 15 residues. Per germline, CDR1 SNHLY and CDR2 FYNNEI.

CDR3 sequence reads: CSVLFVVRGGQETQYF. The DNA of the CDR3 is TGCAGCGTTTTGTTTGTTGTCCGGGGGGGGCAAGAGACCCAGTACTTC. The chain recombines TRBV29-1 with TRBJ2-5; the match to TRBD2 covers 8 bases. CDR1 and CDR2 (germline): SQVTM, ANQGSEA. This CDR3 spans 16 amino acids. The V gene end was trimmed by 5 bases and the J gene end by 2 bases; junction bases not matched to a gene: 13.

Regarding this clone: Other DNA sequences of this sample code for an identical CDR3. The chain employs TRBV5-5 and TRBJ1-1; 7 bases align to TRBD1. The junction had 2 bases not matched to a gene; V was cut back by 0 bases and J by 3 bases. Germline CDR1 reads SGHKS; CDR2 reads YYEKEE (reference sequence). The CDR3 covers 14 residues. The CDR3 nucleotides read TGTGCCAGCAGCTTGGACAGGGGACACACTGAAGCTTTCTTT. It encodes CASSLDRGHTEAFF.

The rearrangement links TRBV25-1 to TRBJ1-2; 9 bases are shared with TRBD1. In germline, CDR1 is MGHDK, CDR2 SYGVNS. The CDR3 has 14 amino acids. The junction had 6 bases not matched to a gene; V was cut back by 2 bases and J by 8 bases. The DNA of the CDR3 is TGTGCCAGCAGTGAAACAGGGGGCGCCCGGGGCTACACCTTC. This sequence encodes CASSETGGARGYTF.

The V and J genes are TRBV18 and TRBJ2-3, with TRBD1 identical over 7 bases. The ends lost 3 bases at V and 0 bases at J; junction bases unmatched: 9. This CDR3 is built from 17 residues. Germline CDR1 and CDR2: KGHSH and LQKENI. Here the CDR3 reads CASSPLTGKLSTDTQYF. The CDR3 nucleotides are TGTGCCAGCTCACCCTTGACAGGGAAACTTAGCACAGATACGCAGTATTTT.

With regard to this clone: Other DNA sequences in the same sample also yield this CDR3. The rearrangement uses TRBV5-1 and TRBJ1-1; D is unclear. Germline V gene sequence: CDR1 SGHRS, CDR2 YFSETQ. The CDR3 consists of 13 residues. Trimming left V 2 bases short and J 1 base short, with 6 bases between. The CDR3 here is CASSLTENTEAFF. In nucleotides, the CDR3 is TGCGCCAGCAGCTTAACAGAGAACACTGAAGCTTTCTTT. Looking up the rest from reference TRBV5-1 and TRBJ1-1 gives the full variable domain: KAGVTQTPRYLIKTRGQQVTLSCSPISGHRSVSWYQQTPGQGLQFLFEYFSETQRNKGNFPGRFSGRQFSNSRSEMNVSTLELGDSALYLCASSLTENTEAFFGQGTRLTVV.

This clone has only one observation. CDR3 coding DNA: TGTGCCAGCAGCCTCACCGGGGGGGATCAGCCCCAGCATTTT. Residues: CASSLTGGDQPQHF. The chain recombines TRBV6-6 with TRBJ1-5; possible D gene TRBD1, 5 bases. V lost 6 bases and J 5 bases, leaving 14 bases between the germline ends. Germline V gives CDR1 MNHNY, CDR2 SVGAGI (reference sequence). The CDR3 runs to 14 residues.

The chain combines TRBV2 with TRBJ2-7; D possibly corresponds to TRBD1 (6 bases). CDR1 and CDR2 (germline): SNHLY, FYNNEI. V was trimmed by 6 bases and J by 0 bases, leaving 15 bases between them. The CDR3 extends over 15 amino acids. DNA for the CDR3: TGTGCCAGCAGGAGACAGGCATCGAGCTCCTACGAGCAGTACTTC. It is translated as CASRRQASSSYEQYF.

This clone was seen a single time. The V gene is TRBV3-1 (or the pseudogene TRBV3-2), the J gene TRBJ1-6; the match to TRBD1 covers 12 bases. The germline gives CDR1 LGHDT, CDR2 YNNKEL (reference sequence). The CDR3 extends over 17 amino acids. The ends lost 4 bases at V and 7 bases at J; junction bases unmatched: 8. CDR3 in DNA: TGTGCCAGCAGCCCCGGGACAGGGGGCCTAGGCAATTCACCCCTCCACTTT. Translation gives CASSPGTGGLGNSPLHF.

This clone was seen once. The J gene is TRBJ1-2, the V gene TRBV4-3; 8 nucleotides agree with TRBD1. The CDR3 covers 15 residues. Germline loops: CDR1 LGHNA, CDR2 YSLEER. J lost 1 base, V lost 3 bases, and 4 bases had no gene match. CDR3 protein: CASSHVQGDNYGYTF. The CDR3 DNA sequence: TGCGCCAGCAGCCACGTACAGGGGGATAACTATGGCTACACCTTC.

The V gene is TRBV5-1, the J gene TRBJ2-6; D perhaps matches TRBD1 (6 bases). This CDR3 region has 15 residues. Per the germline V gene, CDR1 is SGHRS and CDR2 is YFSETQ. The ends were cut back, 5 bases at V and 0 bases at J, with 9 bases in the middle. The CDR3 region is CASRGQSSGANVLTF. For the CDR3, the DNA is TGCGCCAGCAGAGGACAGTCCTCTGGGGCCAACGTCCTGACTTTC.

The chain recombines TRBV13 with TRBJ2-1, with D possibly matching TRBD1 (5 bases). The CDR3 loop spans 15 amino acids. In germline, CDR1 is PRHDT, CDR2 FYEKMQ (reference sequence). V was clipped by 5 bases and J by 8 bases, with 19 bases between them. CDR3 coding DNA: TGTGCCAGCAGCGCAGTAGGGGCGCGTATGCATGAGCAGTTCTTC. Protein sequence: CASSAVGARMHEQFF.

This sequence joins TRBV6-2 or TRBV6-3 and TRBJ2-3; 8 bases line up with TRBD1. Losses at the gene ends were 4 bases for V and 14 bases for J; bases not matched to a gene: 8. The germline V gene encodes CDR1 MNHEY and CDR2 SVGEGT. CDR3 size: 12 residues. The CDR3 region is CASSFRQGSTYF. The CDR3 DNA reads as TGTGCCAGCAGTTTCCGACAGGGGAGTACGTATTTT.

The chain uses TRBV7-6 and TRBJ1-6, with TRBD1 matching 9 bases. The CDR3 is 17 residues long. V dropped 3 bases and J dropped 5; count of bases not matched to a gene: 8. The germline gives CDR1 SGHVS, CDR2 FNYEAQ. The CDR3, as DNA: TGTGCCAGCAGCTTTAACAGGGGGCGTTATCATAATTCACCCCTCCACTTT. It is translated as CASSFNRGRYHNSPLHF.

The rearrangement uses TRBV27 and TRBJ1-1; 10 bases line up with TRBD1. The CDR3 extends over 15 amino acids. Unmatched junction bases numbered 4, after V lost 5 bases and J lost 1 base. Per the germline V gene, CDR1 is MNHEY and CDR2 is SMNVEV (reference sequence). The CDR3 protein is CASSLGQGRNTEAFF. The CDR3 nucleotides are TGTGCCAGCAGTCTGGGACAGGGGCGGAACACTGAAGCTTTCTTT.

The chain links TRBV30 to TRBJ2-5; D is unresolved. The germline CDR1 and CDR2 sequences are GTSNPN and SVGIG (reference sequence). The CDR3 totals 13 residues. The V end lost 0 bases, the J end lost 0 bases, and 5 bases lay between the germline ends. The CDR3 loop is CAWSVLYQETQYF. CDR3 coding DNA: TGTGCCTGGAGTGTACTTTACCAAGAGACCCAGTACTTC.

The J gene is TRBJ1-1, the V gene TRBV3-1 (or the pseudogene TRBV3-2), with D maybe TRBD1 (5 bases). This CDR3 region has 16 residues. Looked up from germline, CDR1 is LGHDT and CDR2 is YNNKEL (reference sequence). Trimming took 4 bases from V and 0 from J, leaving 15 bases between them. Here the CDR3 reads CASSPGQGTLNTEAFF. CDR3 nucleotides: TGTGCCAGCAGCCCCGGGCAGGGAACTTTGAACACTGAAGCTTTCTTT.

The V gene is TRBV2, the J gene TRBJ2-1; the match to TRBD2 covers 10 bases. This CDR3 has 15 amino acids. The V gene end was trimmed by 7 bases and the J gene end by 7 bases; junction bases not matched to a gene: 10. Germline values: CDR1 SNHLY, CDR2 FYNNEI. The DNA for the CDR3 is TGTGCCAGCACGATGGAAGCGGGGGGGGTGAATGAGCAGTTCTTC. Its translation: CASTMEAGGVNEQFF.

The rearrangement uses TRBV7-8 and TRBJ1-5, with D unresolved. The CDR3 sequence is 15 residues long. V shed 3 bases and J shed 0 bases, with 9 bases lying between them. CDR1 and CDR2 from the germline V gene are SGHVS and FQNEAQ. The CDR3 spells CASSFGLSSNQPQHF. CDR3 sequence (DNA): TGTGCCAGCAGCTTTGGGCTTTCTAGCAATCAGCCCCAGCATTTT.

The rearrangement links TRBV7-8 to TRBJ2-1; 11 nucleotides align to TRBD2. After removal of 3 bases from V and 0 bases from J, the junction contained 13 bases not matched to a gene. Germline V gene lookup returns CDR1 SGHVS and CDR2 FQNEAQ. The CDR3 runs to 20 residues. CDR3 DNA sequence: TGTGCCAGCAGCTTTGGACTAGCGGGTCTAAACCGTATCTCCTACAATGAGCAGTTCTTC. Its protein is CASSFGLAGLNRISYNEQFF.

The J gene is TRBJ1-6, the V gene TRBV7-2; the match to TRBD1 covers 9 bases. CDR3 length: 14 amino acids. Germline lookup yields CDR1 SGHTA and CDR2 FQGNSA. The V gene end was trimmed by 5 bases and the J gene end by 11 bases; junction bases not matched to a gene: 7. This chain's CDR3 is CASSIAGTGTPLHF. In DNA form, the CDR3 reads TGTGCCAGCAGCATCGCCGGGACAGGGACACCCCTCCACTTT. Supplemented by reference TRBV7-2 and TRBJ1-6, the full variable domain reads GAGVSQSPSNKVTEKGKDVELRCDPISGHTALYWYRQSLGQGLEFLIYFQGNSAPDKSGLPSDRFSAERTGGSVSTLTIQRTQQEDSAVYLCASSIAGTGTPLHFGNGTRLTVT.

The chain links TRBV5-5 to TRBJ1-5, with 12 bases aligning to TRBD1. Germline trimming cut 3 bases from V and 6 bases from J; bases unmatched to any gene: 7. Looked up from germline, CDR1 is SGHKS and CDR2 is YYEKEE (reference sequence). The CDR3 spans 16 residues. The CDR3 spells CASSSLPGQGAQPQHF. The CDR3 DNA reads TGTGCCAGCAGCTCGCTTCCGGGACAGGGGGCTCAGCCCCAGCATTTT.

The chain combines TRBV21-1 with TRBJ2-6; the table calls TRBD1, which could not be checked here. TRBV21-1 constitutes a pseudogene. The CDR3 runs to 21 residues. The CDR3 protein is CASSKGSPGQEPLVGANVLTF. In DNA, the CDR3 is TGTGCCAGCAGCAAAGGAAGCCCGGGACAGGAGCCCTTAGTCGGGGCCAACGTCCTGACTTTC.

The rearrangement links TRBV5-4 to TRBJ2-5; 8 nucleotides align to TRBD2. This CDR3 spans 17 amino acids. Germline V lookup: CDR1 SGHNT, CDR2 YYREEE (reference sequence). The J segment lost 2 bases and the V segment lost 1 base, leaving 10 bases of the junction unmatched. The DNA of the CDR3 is TGTGCCAGCAGCTTGTCTGGACTAGCAGAACTGCAAGAGACCCAGTACTTC. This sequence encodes CASSLSGLAELQETQYF.

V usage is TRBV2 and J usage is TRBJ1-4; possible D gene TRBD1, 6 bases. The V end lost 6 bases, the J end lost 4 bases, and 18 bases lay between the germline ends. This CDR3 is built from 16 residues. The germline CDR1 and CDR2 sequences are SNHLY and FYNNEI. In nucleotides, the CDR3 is TGTGCCAGCAGGCAAACCGGGACACGGTTTAATGAAAAACTGTTTTTT. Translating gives CASRQTGTRFNEKLFF.

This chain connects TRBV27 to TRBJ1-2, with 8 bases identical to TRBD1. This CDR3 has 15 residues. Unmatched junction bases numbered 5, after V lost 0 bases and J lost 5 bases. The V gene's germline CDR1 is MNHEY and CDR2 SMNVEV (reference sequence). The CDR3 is CASSLSRTGRYGYTF. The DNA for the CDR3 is TGTGCCAGCAGTTTATCTAGGACAGGGAGGTATGGCTACACCTTC.